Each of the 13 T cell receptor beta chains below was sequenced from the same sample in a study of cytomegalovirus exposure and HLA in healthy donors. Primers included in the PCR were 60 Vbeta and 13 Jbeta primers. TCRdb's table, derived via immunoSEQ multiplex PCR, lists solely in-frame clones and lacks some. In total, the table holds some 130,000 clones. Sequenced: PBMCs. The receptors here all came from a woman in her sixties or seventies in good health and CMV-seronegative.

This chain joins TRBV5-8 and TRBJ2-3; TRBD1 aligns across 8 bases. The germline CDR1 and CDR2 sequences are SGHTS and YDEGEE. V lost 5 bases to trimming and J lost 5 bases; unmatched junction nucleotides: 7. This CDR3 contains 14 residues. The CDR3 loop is CASRLGTGVDTQYF. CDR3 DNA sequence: TGTGCCAGCAGACTCGGGACAGGAGTAGATACGCAGTATTTT.

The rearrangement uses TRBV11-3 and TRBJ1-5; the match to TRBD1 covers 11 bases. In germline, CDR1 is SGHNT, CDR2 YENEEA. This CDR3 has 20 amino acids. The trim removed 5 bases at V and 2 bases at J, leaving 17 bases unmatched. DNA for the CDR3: TGTGCCAGCAGCAGGCCGCATCGGGACAGGGGGTCGTACGGCAATCAGCCCCAGCATTTT. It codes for CASSRPHRDRGSYGNQPQHF.

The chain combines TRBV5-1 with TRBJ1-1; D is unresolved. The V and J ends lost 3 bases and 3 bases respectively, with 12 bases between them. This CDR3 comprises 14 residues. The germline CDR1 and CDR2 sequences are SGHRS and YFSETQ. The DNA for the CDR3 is TGCGCCAGCAGCTCCGTGCCAGTGGACACTGAAGCTTTCTTT. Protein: CASSSVPVDTEAFF.

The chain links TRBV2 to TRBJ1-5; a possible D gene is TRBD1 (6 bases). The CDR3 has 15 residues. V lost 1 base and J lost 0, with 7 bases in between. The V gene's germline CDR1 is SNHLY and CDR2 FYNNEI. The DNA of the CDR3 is TGTGCCAGCAGTGAAGACAGGGTTAGCAATCAGCCCCAGCATTTT. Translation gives CASSEDRVSNQPQHF.

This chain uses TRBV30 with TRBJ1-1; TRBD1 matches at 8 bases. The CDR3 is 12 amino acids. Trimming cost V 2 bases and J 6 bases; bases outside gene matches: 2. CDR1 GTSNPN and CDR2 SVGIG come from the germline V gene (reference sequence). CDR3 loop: CAWSSGGPEAFF. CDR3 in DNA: TGTGCCTGGAGTTCAGGGGGCCCTGAAGCTTTCTTT.

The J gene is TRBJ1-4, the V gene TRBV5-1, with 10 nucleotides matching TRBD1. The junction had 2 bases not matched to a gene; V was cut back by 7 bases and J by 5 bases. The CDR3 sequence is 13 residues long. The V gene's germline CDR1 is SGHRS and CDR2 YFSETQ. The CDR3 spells CASSGQGNEKLFF. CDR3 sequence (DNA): TGCGCCAGCTCGGGACAGGGGAATGAAAAACTGTTTTTT.

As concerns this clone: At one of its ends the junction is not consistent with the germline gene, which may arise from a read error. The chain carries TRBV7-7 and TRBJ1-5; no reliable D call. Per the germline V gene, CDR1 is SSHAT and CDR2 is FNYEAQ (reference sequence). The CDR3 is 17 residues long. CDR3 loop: CASSLVVAFYSNQPQHF. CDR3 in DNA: TGTGCTAGCAGCTTAGTAGTCGCATTCTATAGCAATCAGCCCCAGCATTTT. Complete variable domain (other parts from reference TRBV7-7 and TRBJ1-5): GAGVSQSPRYKVTKRGQDVTLRCDPISSHATLYWYQQALGQGPEFLTYFNYEAQPDKSGLPSDRFSAERPEGSISTLTIQRTEQRDSAMYRCASSLVVAFYSNQPQHFGDGTRLSIL.

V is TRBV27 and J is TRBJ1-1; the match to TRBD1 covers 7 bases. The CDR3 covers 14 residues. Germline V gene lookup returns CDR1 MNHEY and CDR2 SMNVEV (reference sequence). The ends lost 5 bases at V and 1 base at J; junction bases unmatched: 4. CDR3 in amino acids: CASSPGGRNTEAFF. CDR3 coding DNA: TGTGCCAGCAGTCCAGGGGGGAGGAACACTGAAGCTTTCTTT.

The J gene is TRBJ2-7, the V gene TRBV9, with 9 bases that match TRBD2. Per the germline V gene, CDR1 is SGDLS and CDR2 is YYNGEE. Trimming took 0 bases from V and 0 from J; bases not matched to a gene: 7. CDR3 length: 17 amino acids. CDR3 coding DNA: TGTGCCAGCAGCGTAGGTCCTAGCGGGGCCAACTCCTACGAGCAGTACTTC. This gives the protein CASSVGPSGANSYEQYF. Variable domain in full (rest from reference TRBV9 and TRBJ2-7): DSGVTQTPKHLITATGQRVTLRCSPRSGDLSVYWYQQSLDQGLQFLIQYYNGEERAKGNILERFSAQQFPDLHSELNLSSLELGDSALYFCASSVGPSGANSYEQYFGPGTRLTVT.

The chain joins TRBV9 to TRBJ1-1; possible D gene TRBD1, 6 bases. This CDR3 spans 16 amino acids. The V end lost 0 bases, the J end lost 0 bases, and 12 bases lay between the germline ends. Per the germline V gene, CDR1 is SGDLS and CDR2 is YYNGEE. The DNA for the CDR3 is TGTGCCAGCAGCGTAGGTTCGGGACAAGTGAACACTGAAGCTTTCTTT. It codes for CASSVGSGQVNTEAFF. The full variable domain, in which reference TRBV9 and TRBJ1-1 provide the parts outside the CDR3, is DSGVTQTPKHLITATGQRVTLRCSPRSGDLSVYWYQQSLDQGLQFLIQYYNGEERAKGNILERFSAQQFPDLHSELNLSSLELGDSALYFCASSVGSGQVNTEAFFGQGTRLTVV.

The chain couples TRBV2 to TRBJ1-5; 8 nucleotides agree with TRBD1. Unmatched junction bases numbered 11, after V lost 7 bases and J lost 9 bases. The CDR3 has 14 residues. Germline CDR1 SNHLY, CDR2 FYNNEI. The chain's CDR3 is CASMKDRVFAPQHF. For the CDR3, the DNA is TGTGCCAGCATGAAGGACAGGGTTTTTGCGCCCCAGCATTTT.

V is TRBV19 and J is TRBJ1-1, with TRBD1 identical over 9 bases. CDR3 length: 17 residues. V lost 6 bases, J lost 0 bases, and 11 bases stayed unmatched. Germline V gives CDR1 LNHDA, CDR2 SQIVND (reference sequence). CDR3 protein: CASRRIGTGIMNTEAFF. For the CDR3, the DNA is TGTGCCAGTAGGAGGATCGGGACAGGGATCATGAACACTGAAGCTTTCTTT.

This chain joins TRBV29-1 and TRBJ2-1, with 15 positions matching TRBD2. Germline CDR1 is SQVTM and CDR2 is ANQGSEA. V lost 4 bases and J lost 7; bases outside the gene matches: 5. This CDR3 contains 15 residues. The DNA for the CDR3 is TGCAGCGTTGCCGGACTAGCGGGAGGGAATAATGAGCAGTTCTTC. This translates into CSVAGLAGGNNEQFF.